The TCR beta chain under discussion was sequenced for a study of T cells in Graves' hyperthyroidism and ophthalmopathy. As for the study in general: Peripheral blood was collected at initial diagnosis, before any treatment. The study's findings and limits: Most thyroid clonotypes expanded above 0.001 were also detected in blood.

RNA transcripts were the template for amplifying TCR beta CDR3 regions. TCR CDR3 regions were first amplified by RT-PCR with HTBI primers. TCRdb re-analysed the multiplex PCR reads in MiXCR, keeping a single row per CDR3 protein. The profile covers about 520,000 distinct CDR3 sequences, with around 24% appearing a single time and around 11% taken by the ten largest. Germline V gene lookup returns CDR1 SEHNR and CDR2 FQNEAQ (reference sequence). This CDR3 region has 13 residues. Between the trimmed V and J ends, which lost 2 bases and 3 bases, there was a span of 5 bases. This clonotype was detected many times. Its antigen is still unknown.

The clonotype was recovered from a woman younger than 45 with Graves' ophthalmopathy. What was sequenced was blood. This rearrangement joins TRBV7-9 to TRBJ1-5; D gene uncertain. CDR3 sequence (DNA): TGTGCCAGCAGCTTATCATACAATCAGCCCCAGCATTTT. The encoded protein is CASSLSYNQPQHF.